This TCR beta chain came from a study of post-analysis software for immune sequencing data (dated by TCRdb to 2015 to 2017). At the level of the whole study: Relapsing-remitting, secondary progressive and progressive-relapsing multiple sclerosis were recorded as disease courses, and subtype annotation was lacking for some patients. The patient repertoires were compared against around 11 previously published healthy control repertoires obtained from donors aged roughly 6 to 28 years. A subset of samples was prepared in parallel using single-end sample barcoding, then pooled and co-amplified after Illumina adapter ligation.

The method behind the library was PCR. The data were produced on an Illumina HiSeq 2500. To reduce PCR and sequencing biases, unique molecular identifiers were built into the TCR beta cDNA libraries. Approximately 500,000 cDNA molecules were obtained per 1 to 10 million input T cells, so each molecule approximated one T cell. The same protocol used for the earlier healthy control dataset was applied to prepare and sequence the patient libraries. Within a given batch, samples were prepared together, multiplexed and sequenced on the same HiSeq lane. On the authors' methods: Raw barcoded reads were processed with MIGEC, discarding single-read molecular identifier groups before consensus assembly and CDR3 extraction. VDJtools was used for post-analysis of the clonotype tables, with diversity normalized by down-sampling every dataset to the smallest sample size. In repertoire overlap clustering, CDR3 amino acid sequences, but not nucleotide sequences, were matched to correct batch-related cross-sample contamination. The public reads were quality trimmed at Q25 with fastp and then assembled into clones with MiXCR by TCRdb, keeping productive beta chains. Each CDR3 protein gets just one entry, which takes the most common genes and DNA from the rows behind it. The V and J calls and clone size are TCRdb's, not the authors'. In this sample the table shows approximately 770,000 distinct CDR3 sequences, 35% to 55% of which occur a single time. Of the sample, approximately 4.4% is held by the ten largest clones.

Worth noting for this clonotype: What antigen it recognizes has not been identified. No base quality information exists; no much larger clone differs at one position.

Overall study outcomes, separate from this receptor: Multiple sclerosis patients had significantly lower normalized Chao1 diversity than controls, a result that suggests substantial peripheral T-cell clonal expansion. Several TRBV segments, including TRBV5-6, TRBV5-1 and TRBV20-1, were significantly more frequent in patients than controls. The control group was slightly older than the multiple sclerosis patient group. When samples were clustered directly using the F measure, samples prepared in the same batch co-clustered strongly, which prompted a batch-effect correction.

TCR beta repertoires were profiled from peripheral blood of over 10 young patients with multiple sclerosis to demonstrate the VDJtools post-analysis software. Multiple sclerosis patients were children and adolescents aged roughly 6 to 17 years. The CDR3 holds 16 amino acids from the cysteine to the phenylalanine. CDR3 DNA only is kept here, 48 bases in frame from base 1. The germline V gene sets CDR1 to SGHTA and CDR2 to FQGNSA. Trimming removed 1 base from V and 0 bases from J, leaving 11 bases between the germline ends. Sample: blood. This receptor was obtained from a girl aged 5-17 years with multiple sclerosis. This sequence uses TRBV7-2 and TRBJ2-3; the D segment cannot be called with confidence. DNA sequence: TGTGCCAGCAGCTTAGAGGCGACAACAAGCACAGATACGCAGTATTTT. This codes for CASSLEATTSTDTQYF.